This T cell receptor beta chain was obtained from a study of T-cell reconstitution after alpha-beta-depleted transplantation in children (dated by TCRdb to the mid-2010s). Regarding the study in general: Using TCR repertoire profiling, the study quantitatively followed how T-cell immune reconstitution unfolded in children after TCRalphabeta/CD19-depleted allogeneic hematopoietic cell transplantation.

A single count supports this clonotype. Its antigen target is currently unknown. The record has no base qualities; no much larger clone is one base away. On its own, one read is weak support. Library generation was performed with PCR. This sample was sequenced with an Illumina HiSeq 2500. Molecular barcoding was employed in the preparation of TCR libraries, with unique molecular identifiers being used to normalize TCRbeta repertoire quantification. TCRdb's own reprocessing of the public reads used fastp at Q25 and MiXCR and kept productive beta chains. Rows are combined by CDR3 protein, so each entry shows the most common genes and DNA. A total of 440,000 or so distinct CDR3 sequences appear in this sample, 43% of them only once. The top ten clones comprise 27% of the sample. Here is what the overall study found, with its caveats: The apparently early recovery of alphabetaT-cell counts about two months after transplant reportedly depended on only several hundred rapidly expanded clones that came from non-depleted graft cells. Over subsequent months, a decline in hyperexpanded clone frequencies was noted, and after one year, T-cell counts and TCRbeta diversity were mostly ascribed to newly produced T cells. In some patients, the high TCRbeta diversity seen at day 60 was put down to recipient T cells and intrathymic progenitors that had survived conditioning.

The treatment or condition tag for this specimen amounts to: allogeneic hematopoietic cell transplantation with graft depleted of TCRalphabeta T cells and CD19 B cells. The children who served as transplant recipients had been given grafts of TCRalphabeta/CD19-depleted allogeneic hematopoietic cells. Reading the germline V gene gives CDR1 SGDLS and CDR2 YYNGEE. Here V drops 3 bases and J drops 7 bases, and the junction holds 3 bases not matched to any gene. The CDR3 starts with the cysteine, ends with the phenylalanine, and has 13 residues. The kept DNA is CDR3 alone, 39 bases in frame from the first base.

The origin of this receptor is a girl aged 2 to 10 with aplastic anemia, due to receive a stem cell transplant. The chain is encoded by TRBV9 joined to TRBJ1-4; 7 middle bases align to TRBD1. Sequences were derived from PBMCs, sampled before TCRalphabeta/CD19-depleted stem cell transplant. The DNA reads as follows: TGTGCCAGCAGCGACCGGGACAGTGAAAAACTGTTTTTT. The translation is CASSDRDSEKLFF.